This TCR beta chain was recorded in a study of glioma-infiltrating T cells. Broader study findings: Only very few CDR3 sequences appeared in both tissue and blood. Gliomas, especially low-grade, showed above-expected tissue-blood divergence; non-neoplastic patients showed below.

Amplification of TCR alpha and beta CDR3 regions from RNA used iRepertoire nested multiplex PCR. For one-step reverse transcription and amplification, roughly 100-400 ng of tissue mRNA or PBMC total RNA was used. TCRdb re-called the multiplex PCR reads through MiXCR, storing one row per CDR3 protein. The sample has around 190,000 distinct CDR3 sequences, about 31% seen once. V lost 0 bases and J lost 3; bases outside the gene matches: 5. Germline V gives CDR1 MNHEY, CDR2 SMNVEV (reference sequence). This CDR3 region has 16 residues. A word on this clonotype: Its specificity is unknown.

This chain links TRBV27 with TRBJ2-7; 10 bases fit TRBD2. This TCR was sampled from a human donor with low-grade glioma or glioblastoma, undergoing nonglioma brain surgery, or in good health (not recorded which). The specimen was glioma tissue, nonneoplastic brain tissue, or PBMCs (not recorded which). The CDR3 DNA follows: TGTGCCAGCAGTTTATCGTCTAGCGGGAGTATCTACGAGCAGTACTTC. Encoded protein: CASSLSSSGSIYEQYF.